This T cell receptor (beta chain) was identified in a study of graft-versus-host responses after intestinal transplantation. This table comes from immunoSEQ multiplex PCR, and its TCRdb copy is limited to in-frame clones, with some not included. Of under 40,000 clones listed, around 95% are singletons. This clone is a singleton in its sample. The CDR3 contains 17 residues. Germline V CDR1 and CDR2: MDHEN, SYDVKM. J was trimmed by 2 bases and V by 6 bases; bases with no gene match: 6. The material was PBMCs, obtained 16 days after intestinal transplant. V gene TRBV28 combines with J gene TRBJ2-1, with 14 nucleotides matching TRBD2. The receptor comes from a human patient who received an intestinal transplant, so some T cells may come from the graft donor. This CDR3 reads CASRNRLAGGPYNEQFF. CDR3 nucleotides: TGTGCCAGCAGAAACCGACTAGCGGGAGGGCCCTACAATGAGCAGTTCTTC.